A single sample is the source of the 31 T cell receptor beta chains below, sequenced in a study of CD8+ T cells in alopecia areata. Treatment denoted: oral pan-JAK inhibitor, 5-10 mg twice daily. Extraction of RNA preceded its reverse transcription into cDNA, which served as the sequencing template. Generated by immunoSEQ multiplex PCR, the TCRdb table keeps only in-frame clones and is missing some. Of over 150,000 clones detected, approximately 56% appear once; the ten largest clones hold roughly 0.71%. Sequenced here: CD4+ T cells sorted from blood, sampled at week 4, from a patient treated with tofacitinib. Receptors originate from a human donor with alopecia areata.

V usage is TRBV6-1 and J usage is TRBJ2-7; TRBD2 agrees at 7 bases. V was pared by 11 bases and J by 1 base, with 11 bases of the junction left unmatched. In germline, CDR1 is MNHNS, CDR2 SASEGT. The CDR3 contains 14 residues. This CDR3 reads CAHGGSSGSYEQYF. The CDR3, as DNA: TGTGCCCACGGGGGGTCCAGCGGGTCCTACGAGCAGTACTTC.

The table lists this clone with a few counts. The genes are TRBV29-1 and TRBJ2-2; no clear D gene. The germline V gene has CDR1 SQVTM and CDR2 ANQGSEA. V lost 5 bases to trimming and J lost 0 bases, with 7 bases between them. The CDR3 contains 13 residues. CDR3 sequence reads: CSVRQTNTGELFF. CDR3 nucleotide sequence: TGCAGCGTTCGGCAGACGAACACCGGGGAGCTGTTTTTT.

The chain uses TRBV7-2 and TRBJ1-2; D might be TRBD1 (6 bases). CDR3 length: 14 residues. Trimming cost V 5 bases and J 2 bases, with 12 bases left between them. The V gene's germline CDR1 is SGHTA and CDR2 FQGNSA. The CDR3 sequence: CASSPRDKNYGYTF. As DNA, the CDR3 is TGTGCCAGCAGCCCCCGGGACAAGAACTATGGCTACACCTTC.

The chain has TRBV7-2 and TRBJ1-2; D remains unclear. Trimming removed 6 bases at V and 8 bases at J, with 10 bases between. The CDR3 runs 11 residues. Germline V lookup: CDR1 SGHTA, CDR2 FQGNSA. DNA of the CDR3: TGTGCCAGCAGGGCCGTCCGCGGCTACACCTTC. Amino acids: CASRAVRGYTF.

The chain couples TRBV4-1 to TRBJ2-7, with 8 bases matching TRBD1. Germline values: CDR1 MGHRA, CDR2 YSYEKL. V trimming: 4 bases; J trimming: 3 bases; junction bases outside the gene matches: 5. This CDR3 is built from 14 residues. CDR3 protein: CASSRGQGVYEQYF. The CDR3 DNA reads TGCGCCAGCAGCCGCGGACAGGGAGTCTACGAGCAGTACTTC.

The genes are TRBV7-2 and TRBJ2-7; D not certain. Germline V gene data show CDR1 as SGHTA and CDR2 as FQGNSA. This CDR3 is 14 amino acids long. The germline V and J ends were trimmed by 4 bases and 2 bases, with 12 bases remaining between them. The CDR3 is CASSSPGPPYEQYF. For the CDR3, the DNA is TGTGCCAGCAGCTCCCCTGGACCACCCTACGAGCAGTACTTC.

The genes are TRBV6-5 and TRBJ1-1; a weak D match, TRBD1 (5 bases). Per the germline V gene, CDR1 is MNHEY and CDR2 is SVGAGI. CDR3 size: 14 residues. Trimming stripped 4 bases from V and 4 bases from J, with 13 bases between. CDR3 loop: CASSSFGTGTEAFF. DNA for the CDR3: TGTGCCAGCAGTTCCTTCGGGACGGGCACTGAAGCTTTCTTT.

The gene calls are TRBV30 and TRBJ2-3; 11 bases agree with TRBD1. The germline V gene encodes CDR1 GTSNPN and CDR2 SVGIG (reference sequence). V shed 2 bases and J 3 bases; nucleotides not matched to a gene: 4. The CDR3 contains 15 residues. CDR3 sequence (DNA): TGTGCCTGGAGTTTCGGGACAGGGGGGACAGATACGCAGTATTTT. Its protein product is CAWSFGTGGTDTQYF.

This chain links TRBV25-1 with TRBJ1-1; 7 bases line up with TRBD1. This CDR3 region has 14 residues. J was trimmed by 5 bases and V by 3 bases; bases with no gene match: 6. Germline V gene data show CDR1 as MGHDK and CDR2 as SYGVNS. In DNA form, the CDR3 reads TGTGCCAGCAGTGATGGACAGGTTTCTACTGAAGCTTTCTTT. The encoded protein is CASSDGQVSTEAFF.

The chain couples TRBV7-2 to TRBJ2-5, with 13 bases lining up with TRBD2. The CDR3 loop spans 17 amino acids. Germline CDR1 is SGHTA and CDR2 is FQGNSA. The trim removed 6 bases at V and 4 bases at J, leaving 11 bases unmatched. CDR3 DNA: TGTGCCAGCAGGAGAGGGACTAGCGGGATGGGGGGAGAGACCCAGTACTTC. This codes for CASRRGTSGMGGETQYF. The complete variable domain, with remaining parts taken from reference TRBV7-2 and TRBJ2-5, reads GAGVSQSPSNKVTEKGKDVELRCDPISGHTALYWYRQSLGQGLEFLIYFQGNSAPDKSGLPSDRFSAERTGGSVSTLTIQRTQQEDSAVYLCASRRGTSGMGGETQYFGPGTRLLVL.

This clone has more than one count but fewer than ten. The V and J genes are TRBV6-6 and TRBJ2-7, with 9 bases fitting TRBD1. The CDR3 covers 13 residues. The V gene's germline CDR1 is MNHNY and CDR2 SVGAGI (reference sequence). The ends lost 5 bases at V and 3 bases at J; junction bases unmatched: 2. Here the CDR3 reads CASSGTGHYEQYF. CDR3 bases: TGTGCCAGCAGTGGGACAGGGCACTACGAGCAGTACTTC.

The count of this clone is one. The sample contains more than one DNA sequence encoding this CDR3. The CDR3 DNA sequence: TGTGCCAGCAGTGGGGGACTAGCGGGGCAAGAGACCCAGTACTTC. It codes for CASSGGLAGQETQYF. This chain joins TRBV2 and TRBJ2-5; 13 positions agree with TRBD2. J lost 2 bases, V lost 4 bases, and 1 base had no gene match. The CDR3 has 15 residues. CDR1 is SNHLY and CDR2 is FYNNEI in the germline V gene.

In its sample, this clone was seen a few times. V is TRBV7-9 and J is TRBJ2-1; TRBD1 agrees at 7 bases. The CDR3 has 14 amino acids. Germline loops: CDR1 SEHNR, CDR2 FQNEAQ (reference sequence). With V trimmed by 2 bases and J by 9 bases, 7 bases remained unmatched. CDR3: CASSLSAQGTEQFF. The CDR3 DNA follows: TGTGCCAGCAGCTTATCTGCACAGGGGACTGAGCAGTTCTTC.

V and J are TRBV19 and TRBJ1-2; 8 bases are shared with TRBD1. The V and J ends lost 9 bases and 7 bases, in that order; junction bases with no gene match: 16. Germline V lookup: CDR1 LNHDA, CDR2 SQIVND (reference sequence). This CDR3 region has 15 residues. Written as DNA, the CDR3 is TGTGCCAGCAGACAGGGGAGTCATCCGTACTGTGGCTACACCTTC. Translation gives CASRQGSHPYCGYTF. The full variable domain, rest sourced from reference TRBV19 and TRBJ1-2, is DGGITQSPKYLFRKEGQNVTLSCEQNLNHDAMYWYRQDPGQGLRLIYYSQIVNDFQKGDIAEGYSVSREKKESFPLTVTSAQKNPTAFYLCASRQGSHPYCGYTFGSGTRLTVV.

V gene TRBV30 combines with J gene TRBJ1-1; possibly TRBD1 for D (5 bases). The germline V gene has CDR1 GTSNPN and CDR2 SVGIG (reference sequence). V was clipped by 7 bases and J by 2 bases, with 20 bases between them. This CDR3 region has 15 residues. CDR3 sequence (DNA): TGTGCCTTCCGAATAACATCGGGGGGAAACACTGAAGCTTTCTTT. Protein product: CAFRITSGGNTEAFF.

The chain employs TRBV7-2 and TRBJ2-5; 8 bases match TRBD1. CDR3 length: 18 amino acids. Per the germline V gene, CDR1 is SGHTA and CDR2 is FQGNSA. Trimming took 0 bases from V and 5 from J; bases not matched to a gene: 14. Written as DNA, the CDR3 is TGTGCCAGCAGCTTAGCTAAGAACTATGGACAGGGAGTTGAGACCCAGTACTTC. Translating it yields CASSLAKNYGQGVETQYF. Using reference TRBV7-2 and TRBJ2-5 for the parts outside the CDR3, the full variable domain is GAGVSQSPSNKVTEKGKDVELRCDPISGHTALYWYRQSLGQGLEFLIYFQGNSAPDKSGLPSDRFSAERTGGSVSTLTIQRTQQEDSAVYLCASSLAKNYGQGVETQYFGPGTRLLVL.

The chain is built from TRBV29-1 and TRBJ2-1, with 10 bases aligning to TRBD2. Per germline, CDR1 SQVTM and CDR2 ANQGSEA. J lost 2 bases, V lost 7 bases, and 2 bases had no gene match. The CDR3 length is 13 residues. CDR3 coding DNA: TGCAGCGCCGGACTAGCGGCCTACAATGAGCAGTTCTTC. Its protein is CSAGLAAYNEQFF.

The CDR3 here is CASSRDRSSYEQYF. CDR3 bases: TGTGCCAGCAGTAGGGACAGAAGCTCCTACGAGCAGTACTTC. The rearrangement links TRBV6-1 to TRBJ2-7, with TRBD1 matching over 7 bases. This CDR3 region has 14 residues. The ends lost 5 bases at V and 0 bases at J; junction bases unmatched: 4. The V gene's germline CDR1 is MNHNS and CDR2 SASEGT.

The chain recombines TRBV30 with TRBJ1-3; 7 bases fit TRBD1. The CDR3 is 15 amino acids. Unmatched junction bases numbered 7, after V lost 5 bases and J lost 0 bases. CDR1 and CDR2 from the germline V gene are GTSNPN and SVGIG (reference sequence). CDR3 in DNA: TGTGCCTGGTCGGTAGGGACAGACTCTGGAAACACCATATATTTT. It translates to CAWSVGTDSGNTIYF.

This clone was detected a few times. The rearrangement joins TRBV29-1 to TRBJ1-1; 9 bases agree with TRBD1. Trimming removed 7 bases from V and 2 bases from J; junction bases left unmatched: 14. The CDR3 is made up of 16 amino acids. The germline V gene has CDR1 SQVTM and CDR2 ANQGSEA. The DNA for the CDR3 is TGCAGCGGTACAGGGGGCAAATGGCAAGCCAACACTGAAGCTTTCTTT. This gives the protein CSGTGGKWQANTEAFF.

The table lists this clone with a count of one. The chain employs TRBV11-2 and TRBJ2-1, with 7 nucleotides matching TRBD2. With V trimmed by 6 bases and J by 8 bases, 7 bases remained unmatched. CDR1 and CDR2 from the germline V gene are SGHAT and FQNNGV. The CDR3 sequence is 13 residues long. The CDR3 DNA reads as TGTGCCAGCAGGGGCGGGAGACTCCATGAGCAGTTCTTC. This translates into CASRGGRLHEQFF. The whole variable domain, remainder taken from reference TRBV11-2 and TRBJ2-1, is EAGVAQSPRYKIIEKRQSVAFWCNPISGHATLYWYQQILGQGPKLLIQFQNNGVVDDSQLPKDRFSAERLKGVDSTLKIQPAKLEDSAVYLCASRGGRLHEQFFGPGTRLTVL.

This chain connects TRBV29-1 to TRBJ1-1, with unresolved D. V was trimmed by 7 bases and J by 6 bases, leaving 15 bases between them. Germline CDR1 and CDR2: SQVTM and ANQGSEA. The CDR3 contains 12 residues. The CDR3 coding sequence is TGCAGCGGTAGGACCGGGAAGGCTGAAGCTTTCTTT. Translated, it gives CSGRTGKAEAFF. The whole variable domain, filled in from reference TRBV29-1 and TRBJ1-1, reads SAVISQKPSRDICQRGTSLTIQCQVDSQVTMMFWYRQQPGQSLTLIATANQGSEATYESGFVIDKFPISRPNLTFSTLTVSNMSPEDSSIYLCSGRTGKAEAFFGQGTRLTVV.

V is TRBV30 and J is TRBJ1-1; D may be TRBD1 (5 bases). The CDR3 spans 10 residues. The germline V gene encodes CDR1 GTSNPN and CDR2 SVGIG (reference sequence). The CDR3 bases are TGTGGCGGGGGGAGGACTGAAGCTTTCTTT. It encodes CGGGRTEAFF.

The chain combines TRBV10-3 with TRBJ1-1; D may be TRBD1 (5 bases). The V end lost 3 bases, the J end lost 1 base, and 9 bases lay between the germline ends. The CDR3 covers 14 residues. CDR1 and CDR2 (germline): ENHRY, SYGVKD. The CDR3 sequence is CAISEGVPNTEAFF. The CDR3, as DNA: TGTGCCATCAGTGAAGGGGTCCCGAACACTGAAGCTTTCTTT.

In nucleotides, the CDR3 is TGTGCCAGCAGAAACATCGAGGGTGCGCGGGAGTGGTACGAGCAGTACTTC. Its translation: CASRNIEGAREWYEQYF. This sequence joins TRBV11-3 and TRBJ2-7; 7 nucleotides agree with TRBD2. CDR1 is SGHNT, CDR2 YENEEA, per germline. The CDR3 extends over 17 amino acids. Trimming removed 6 bases from V and 4 bases from J; junction bases left unmatched: 18.

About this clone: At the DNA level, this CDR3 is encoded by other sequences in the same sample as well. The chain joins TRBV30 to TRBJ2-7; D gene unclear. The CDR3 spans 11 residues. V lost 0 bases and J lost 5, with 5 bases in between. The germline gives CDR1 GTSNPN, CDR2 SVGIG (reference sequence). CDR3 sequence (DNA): TGTGCCTGGAGTGTACGGAACGAGCAGTACTTC. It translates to CAWSVRNEQYF.

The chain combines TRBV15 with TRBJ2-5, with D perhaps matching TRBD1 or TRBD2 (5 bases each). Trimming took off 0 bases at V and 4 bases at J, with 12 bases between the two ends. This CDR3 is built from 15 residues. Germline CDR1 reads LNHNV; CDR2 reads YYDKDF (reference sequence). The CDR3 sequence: CATSRDQGESETQYF. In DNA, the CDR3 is TGTGCCACCAGCAGAGATCAAGGGGAGTCAGAGACCCAGTACTTC.

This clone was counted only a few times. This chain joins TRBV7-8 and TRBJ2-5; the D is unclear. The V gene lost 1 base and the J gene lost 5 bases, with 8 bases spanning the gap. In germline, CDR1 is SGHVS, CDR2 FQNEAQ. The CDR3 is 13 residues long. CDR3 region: CASSLGTTETQYF. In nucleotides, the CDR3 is TGTGCCAGCAGCTTAGGTACTACGGAGACCCAGTACTTC. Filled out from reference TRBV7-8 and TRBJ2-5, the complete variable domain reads GAGVSQSPRYKVAKRGQDVALRCDPISGHVSLFWYQQALGQGPEFLTYFQNEAQLDKSGLPSDRFFAERPEGSVSTLKIQRTQQEDSAVYLCASSLGTTETQYFGPGTRLLVL.

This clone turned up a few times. This CDR3 is CASSLERTNGNIQYF. The CDR3 region has the DNA TGTGCCAGCAGCTTAGAGCGGACCAACGGGAACATTCAGTACTTC. This chain connects TRBV7-9 to TRBJ2-4; TRBD2 is a possible D gene (5 bases). Between the trimmed V and J ends, which lost 1 base and 7 bases, there was a span of 14 bases. Germline-derived CDR1 and CDR2 are SEHNR and FQNEAQ (reference sequence). The CDR3 has 15 amino acids.

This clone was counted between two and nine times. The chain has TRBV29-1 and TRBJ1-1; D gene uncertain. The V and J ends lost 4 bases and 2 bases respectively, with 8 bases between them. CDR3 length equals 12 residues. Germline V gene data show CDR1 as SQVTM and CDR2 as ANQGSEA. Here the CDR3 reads CSVGTSNTEAFF. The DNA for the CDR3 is TGCAGCGTTGGGACCTCAAACACTGAAGCTTTCTTT.

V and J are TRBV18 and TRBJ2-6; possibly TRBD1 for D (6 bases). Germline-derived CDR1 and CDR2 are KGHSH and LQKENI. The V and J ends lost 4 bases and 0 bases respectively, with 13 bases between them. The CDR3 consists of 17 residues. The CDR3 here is CASSLRQDHSGANVLTF. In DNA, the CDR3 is TGTGCCAGCTCACTTCGACAGGATCACTCTGGGGCCAACGTCCTGACTTTC.